This T cell receptor beta chain was obtained from a study of identical twins (dated by TCRdb to the mid-2010s). Context from the whole study: TCR alpha and beta repertoires from monozygotic twins, unrelated adults of various ages and cord blood were deep-sequenced to test whether fetal clonotypes persist. Replicate twin experiments were performed at different times using different library preparation protocols to rule out contamination. Findings and caveats that apply to the study as a whole: Zero-insertion analyses could be partly confounded by invariant T cells such as MAIT and iNKT, although diverse VJ usage argued against such confounding for most clonotypes. Abundant cord blood beta clonotypes had fewer insertions, young adult naive repertoires showed a similar but weaker trend, and memory repertoires showed no such trend. Compared with coincidental sharing between unrelated individuals, out-of-frame TCR alpha sequences shared between twins had an excess of sequences with low generation probability. Conclusions relied on cross-sectional statistical analysis, since the same donors could not be followed over many years. Out-of-frame TCR alpha sharing in monozygotic twins was systematically underestimated by recombination models, whereas sharing between unrelated individuals was in agreement with the recombination models. Excess twin sharing in beta out-of-frame sequences was weaker because fewer shared sequences lowered the signal-to-noise ratio.

This clonotype was seen repeatedly, ten times or more. It has no known antigen specificity. Base-call qualities are not available, and no considerably larger clone is one nucleotide away. The library was obtained by 5' RACE. Instrument used: Illumina HiSeq 2000. Template switching added a universal primer binding site, and the final cDNA carried a unique molecular identifier that allowed TCR cDNA molecules to be counted accurately. Specific primers in the conserved constant-segment region were used to synthesize first-strand cDNA for TCR alpha and beta chains. Each cDNA library was double barcoded, with a SMART-Mk sample barcode plus Illumina barcodes, to control for contamination. TruSeq adapter sequences along with Illumina sample barcodes were introduced in two successive PCR steps. TCR alpha and beta cDNA libraries were sequenced on the Illumina HiSeq platform with custom primers. For the original study's pipeline: MiGEC processed the raw reads to extract unique molecular identifiers, while MiXCR was used to determine the CDR3 positions. Recombination models were inferred per individual with the repgenHMM and IGoR tools using an EM algorithm. The analysis of shared clonotypes was done with the tcR package in R, with sharing normalized by the product of cloneset sizes. To study raw recombination without the effects of thymic and clonal selection, out-of-frame nonproductive sequences were analyzed. The raw public reads went through TCRdb reprocessing: fastp at Q25, MiXCR clone calling, in-frame beta chains kept. Merged by CDR3 protein, the rows form single entries marked with the most common genes and DNA. The V and J calls reflect TCRdb's pipeline rather than the authors' work. In all, the sample holds 250,000 or so distinct CDR3 sequences, and 7.5% of those were seen once. Of the sample, less than 6.5% falls within the top ten clones.

Germline trimming: 5 bases from V, 8 bases from J; junction bases outside gene matches: 8. Counted from cysteine to phenylalanine, this CDR3 has 14 amino acids. Left in the record is the CDR3 DNA by itself, 42 bases read in frame from the first base. Sequences KGHDR (CDR1) and SFDVKD (CDR2) are obtained from the germline V gene. Only healthy Caucasian donors were included. The twin cohort comprised three pairs of female monozygotic twins, all aged about 18 to 29 years. Positive isolation kits from Invitrogen were used to isolate the CD4+ and CD8+ T cell populations. The same data also went into a second study, on yellow fever vaccine responses in identical twins. As the second publication notes: The T cell response to vaccination in identical twins was reported by the authors to appear partly convergent and partly personalized. Focusing on identical twins, the study followed the T cell clones that responded to the vaccine, and did so with precision.

The chain uses TRBV24-1 and TRBJ2-1, with TRBD1 matching 7 junction bases. The clonotype was recovered from a woman aged 18-30 years in good health. The sample consisted of CD8+ T cells sorted from blood. The DNA reads TGTGCCACCAGTGCAAGACAGGGTTCTGATGAGCAGTTCTTC. Translated, it reads CATSARQGSDEQFF.